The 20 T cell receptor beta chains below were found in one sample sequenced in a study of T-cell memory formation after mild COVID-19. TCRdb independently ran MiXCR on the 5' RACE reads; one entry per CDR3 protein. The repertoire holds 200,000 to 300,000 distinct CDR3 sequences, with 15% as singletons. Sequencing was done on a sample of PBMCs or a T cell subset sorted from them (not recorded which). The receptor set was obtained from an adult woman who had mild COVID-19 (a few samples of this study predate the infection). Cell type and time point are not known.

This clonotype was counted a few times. CDR3 residues: CASSPVGRGANAEAFF. The CDR3 nucleotides read TGTGCCAGCAGCCCAGTCGGGAGGGGGGCTAACGCTGAAGCTTTCTTT. The J gene is TRBJ1-1, the V gene TRBV7-2; possibly TRBD1 for D (6 bases). Trimming took 5 bases from V and 6 from J, leaving 22 bases between them. Germline V gene lookup returns CDR1 SGHTA and CDR2 FQGNSA. This CDR3 comprises 16 residues.

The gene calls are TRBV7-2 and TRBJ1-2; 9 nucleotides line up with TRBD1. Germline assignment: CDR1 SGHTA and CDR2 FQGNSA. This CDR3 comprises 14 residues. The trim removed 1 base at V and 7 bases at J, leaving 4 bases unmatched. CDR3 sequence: CASSLVQGAGGYTF. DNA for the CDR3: TGTGCCAGCAGCTTAGTACAGGGGGCAGGTGGCTACACCTTC.

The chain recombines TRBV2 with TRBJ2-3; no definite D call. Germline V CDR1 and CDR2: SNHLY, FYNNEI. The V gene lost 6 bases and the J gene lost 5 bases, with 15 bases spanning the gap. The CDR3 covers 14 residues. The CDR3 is CASRVDQVQDTQYF. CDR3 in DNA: TGTGCCAGCAGGGTGGATCAGGTACAAGATACGCAGTATTTT.

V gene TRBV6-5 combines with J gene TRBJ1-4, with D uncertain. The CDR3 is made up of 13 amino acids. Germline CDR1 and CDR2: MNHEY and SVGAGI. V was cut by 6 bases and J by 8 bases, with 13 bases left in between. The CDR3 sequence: CASSRVKREKLFF. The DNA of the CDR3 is TGTGCCAGCAGCCGGGTTAAAAGGGAAAAACTGTTTTTT.

The CDR3 DNA reads as TGCGCCAGCACCCCCGGGGCAGTTGCCTACGAGCAGTACTTC. Amino acids: CASTPGAVAYEQYF. The chain carries TRBV5-1 and TRBJ2-7; D could derive from TRBD1 or TRBD2 (5 bases each). This CDR3 has 14 residues. Deletions cut 6 bases from V and 2 bases from J, with 15 bases between. CDR1 and CDR2 (germline): SGHRS, YFSETQ. Filled out from reference TRBV5-1 and TRBJ2-7, the complete variable domain reads KAGVTQTPRYLIKTRGQQVTLSCSPISGHRSVSWYQQTPGQGLQFLFEYFSETQRNKGNFPGRFSGRQFSNSRSEMNVSTLELGDSALYLCASTPGAVAYEQYFGPGTRLTVT.

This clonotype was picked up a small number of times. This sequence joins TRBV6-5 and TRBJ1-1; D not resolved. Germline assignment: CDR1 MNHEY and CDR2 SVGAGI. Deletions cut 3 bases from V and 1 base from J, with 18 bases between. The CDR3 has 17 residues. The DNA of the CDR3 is TGTGCCAGCAGTTATTCCGACCCGGGTTCCGCGAACACTGAAGCTTTCTTT. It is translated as CASSYSDPGSANTEAFF.

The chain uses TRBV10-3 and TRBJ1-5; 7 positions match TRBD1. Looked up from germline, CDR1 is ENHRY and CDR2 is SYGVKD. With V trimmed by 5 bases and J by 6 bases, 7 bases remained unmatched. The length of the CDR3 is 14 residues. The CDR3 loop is CAISKTGEAQPQHF. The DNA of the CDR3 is TGTGCCATCAGTAAAACAGGGGAGGCTCAGCCCCAGCATTTT.

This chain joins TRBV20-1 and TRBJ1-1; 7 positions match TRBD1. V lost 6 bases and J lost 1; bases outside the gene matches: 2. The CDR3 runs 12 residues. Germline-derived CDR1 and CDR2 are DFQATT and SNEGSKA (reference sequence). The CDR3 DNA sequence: TGCAGTGCCAGGACAGGGAACACTGAAGCTTTCTTT. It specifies CSARTGNTEAFF.

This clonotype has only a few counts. For the CDR3, the DNA is TGCGCCAGCAGCCAAGCGAAGGGTGCTACCCAAGAGACCCAGTACTTC. It encodes CASSQAKGATQETQYF. This chain links TRBV4-1 with TRBJ2-5; D is unclear. The CDR3 is made up of 16 amino acids. The V gene's germline CDR1 is MGHRA and CDR2 YSYEKL. The ends were cut back, 1 base at V and 1 base at J, with 13 bases in the middle.

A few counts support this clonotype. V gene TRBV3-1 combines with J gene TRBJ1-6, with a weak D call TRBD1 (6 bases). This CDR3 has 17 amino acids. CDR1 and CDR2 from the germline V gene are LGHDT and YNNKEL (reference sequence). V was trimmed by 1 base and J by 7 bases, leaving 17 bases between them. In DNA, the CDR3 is TGTGCCAGCAGCCAAGGGGGACACTTGGCTAGAAATTCACCCCTCCACTTT. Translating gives CASSQGGHLARNSPLHF.

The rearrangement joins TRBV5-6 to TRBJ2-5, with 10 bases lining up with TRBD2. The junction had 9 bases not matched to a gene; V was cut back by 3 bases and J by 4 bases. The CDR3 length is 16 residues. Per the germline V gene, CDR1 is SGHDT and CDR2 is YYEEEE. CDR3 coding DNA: TGTGCCAGCAGCTCCCGTCTAGCGGGGGCTGGAGAGACCCAGTACTTC. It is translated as CASSSRLAGAGETQYF.

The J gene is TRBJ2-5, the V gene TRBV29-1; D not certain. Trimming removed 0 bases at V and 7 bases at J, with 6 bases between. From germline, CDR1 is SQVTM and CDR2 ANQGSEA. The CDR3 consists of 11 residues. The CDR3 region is CSVEDPGTQYF. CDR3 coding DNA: TGCAGCGTTGAAGATCCGGGGACCCAGTACTTC.

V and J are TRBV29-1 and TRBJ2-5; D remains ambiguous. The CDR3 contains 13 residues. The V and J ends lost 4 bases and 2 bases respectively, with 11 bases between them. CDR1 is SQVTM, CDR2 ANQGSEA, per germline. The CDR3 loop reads CSVGSHEQETQYF. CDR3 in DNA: TGCAGCGTTGGGTCCCACGAGCAAGAGACCCAGTACTTC.

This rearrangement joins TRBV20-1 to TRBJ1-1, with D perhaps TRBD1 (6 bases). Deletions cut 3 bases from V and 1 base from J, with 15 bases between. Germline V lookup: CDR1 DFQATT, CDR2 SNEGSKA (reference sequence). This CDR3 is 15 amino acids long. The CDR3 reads CSARVRGKENTEAFF. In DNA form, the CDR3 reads TGCAGTGCTAGGGTTAGGGGGAAGGAGAACACTGAAGCTTTCTTT.

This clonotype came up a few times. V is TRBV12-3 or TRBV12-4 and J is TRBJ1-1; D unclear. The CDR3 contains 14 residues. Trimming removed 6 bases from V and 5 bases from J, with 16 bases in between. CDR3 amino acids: CASRTGKVRTEAFF. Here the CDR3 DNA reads TGTGCCAGCAGAACCGGGAAAGTGAGAACTGAAGCTTTCTTT.

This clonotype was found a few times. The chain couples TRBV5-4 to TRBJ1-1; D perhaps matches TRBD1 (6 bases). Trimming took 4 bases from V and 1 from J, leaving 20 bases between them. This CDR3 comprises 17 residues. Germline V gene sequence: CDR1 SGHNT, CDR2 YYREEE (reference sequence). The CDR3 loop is CASSRPGQGARNTEAFF. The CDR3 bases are TGTGCCAGCAGCCGACCGGGACAAGGGGCGAGGAACACTGAAGCTTTCTTT.

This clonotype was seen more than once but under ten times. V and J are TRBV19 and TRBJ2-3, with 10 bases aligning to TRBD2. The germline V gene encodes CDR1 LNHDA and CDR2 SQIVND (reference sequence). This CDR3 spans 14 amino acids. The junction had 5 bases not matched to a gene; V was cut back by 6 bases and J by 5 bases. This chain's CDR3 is CASRSSGRGDTQYF. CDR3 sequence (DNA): TGTGCCAGTAGATCTAGCGGGAGAGGAGATACGCAGTATTTT.

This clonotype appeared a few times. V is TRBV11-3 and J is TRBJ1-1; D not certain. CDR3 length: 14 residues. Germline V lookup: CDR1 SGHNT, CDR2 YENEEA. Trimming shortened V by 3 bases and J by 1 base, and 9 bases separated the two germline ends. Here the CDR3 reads CASSFKTANTEAFF. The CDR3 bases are TGTGCCAGCAGCTTTAAGACTGCGAACACTGAAGCTTTCTTT.

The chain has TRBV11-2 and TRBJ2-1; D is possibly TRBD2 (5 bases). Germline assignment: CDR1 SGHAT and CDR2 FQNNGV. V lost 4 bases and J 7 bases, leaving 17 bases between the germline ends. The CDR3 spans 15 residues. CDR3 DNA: TGTGCCAGCAGCTCACTAGTTCGACACCCAAATGAGCAGTTCTTC. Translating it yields CASSSLVRHPNEQFF.

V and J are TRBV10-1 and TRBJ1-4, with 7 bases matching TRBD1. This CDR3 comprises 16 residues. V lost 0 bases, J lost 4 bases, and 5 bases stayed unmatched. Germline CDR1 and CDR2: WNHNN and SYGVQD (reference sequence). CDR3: CASSESMGQNNEKLFF. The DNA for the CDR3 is TGCGCCAGCAGTGAGTCAATGGGACAGAATAATGAAAAACTGTTTTTT.